These 23 T cell receptor beta chains originate from one sample sequenced in a study of T-cell memory formation after mild COVID-19. TCRdb re-analysed the 5' RACE reads in MiXCR, keeping a single row per CDR3 protein. The table shows some 450,000 distinct CDR3 sequences, with under 20% occurring only once. Material for sequencing was PBMCs or a T cell subset sorted from them (not recorded which). Receptor source: a man younger than 35 who had mild COVID-19 (a few samples of this study predate the infection). Cell type and time point are not known.

The chain has TRBV7-6 and TRBJ1-6; D is ambiguous. With 1 base removed from V and 9 bases from J, the gap between germline ends came to 7 bases. Germline assignment: CDR1 SGHVS and CDR2 FNYEAQ. The CDR3 extends over 13 amino acids. The CDR3 region is CASSLGEGSPLHF. The CDR3 DNA follows: TGTGCCAGCAGCTTAGGGGAGGGTTCACCCCTCCACTTT.

This clonotype was observed a few times. Written as DNA, the CDR3 is TGTGCCAGCAGTCCCGTGGCACCTACCTACAATGAGCAGTTCTTC. Encoded protein: CASSPVAPTYNEQFF. The V gene is TRBV27, the J gene TRBJ2-1; no clear D. Between the trimmed V and J ends, which lost 5 bases and 2 bases, there was a span of 13 bases. Germline V lookup: CDR1 MNHEY, CDR2 SMNVEV (reference sequence). This CDR3 contains 15 residues.

The chain carries TRBV6-5 and TRBJ2-7; D is possibly TRBD2 (6 bases). CDR3 length equals 11 residues. Germline values: CDR1 MNHEY, CDR2 SVGAGI. Trimming took 6 bases from V and 6 from J, leaving 9 bases between them. The CDR3 loop reads CASSRGIEQYF. For the CDR3, the DNA is TGTGCCAGCAGCCGCGGGATCGAGCAGTACTTC.

The chain has TRBV12-3 or TRBV12-4 and TRBJ1-6, with 8 positions matching TRBD1. Trimming at V came to 7 bases and at J to 9 bases, leaving 11 bases not matched to a gene. The CDR3 runs to 15 residues. The CDR3 region has the DNA TGTGCCAGCACTCCCCGTGACAGGGGTTTTTCACCCCTCCACTTT. Its translation: CASTPRDRGFSPLHF.

The table lists this clonotype with a few counts. The chain employs TRBV30 and TRBJ2-7; perhaps TRBD1 as D (5 bases). V shed 2 bases and J shed 3 bases, with 8 bases lying between them. The CDR3 spans 12 residues. Germline V gene lookup returns CDR1 GTSNPN and CDR2 SVGIG (reference sequence). The CDR3 protein is CAWSTTDYEQYF. As DNA, the CDR3 is TGTGCCTGGAGTACGACAGACTACGAGCAGTACTTC.

This clonotype was seen only a few times. This sequence joins TRBV4-1 and TRBJ2-7, with TRBD1 matching 7 bases. The CDR3 contains 15 residues. After removal of 4 bases from V and 3 bases from J, the junction contained 9 bases not matched to a gene. From germline, CDR1 is MGHRA and CDR2 YSYEKL. CDR3 protein: CASSLRDSHVYEQYV. In DNA, the CDR3 is TGCGCCAGCAGCCTCCGGGACAGCCATGTCTACGAGCAGTACGTC.

This clonotype was seen a few times. This chain links TRBV6-6 with TRBJ2-2; 12 bases are a match to TRBD2. Germline assignment: CDR1 MNHNY and CDR2 SVGAGI (reference sequence). The CDR3 has 14 residues. Trimming removed 5 bases from V and 7 bases from J; junction bases left unmatched: 2. CDR3 bases: TGTGCCAGCAGTCCACTAGCGGGGGGCGGGGAGCTGTTTTTT. It specifies CASSPLAGGGELFF.

Concerning this clonotype itself: At one of its ends the junction is not consistent with the germline gene, which may arise from a read error. V is TRBV15 and J is TRBJ1-2; D uncertain. Per the germline V gene, CDR1 is LNHNV and CDR2 is YYDKDF (reference sequence). This CDR3 spans 12 amino acids. For the CDR3, the DNA is TGTGCCACCAGCGAGCGGGAATATGGCTTCACCTTC. Translation: CATSEREYGFTF.

This clonotype was seen a few times. The rearrangement uses TRBV5-1 and TRBJ1-4; D perhaps matches TRBD1 (5 bases). The CDR3 totals 14 residues. Germline V gene data show CDR1 as SGHRS and CDR2 as YFSETQ. The V end lost 4 bases, the J end lost 8 bases, and 15 bases lay between the germline ends. The CDR3 sequence: CASSRGEGGEKLFF. CDR3 nucleotide sequence: TGCGCCAGCAGCCGGGGGGAGGGAGGCGAAAAACTGTTTTTT.

This clonotype appeared a few times. V usage is TRBV20-1 and J usage is TRBJ1-2; 7 bases are a match to TRBD1. The ends lost 0 bases at V and 2 bases at J; junction bases unmatched: 6. CDR1 and CDR2 from the germline V gene are DFQATT and SNEGSKA (reference sequence). CDR3 length: 15 residues. DNA of the CDR3: TGCAGTGCTAGAGACCGGGGACAGAAGAACTATGGCTACACCTTC. Translated, it gives CSARDRGQKNYGYTF.

This rearrangement joins TRBV20-1 to TRBJ2-1; tentative D call: TRBD1 (6 bases). V was shortened by 0 bases and J by 15 bases, with 15 bases between the two germline ends. Germline assignment: CDR1 DFQATT and CDR2 SNEGSKA (reference sequence). This CDR3 has 12 amino acids. CDR3: CSARDHVQGTFF. The CDR3 DNA sequence: TGCAGTGCTAGAGACCATGTACAGGGTACGTTCTTC.

This rearrangement joins TRBV6-5 to TRBJ1-2; possibly TRBD1 for D (5 bases). V lost 2 bases and J lost 5, with 15 bases in between. The length of the CDR3 is 15 residues. Germline V gene data show CDR1 as MNHEY and CDR2 as SVGAGI. This CDR3 reads CASSYLPGREYGYTF. The CDR3 DNA follows: TGTGCCAGCAGTTACCTGCCAGGGCGGGAGTATGGCTACACCTTC.

In this sample, this clonotype turned up a few times. At one end the junction does not follow the germline gene, possibly because of a read error. V and J are TRBV5-1 and TRBJ2-5, with D perhaps TRBD1 (8 bases). Germline V CDR1 and CDR2: SGHRS, YFSETQ. The CDR3 runs to 15 residues. The CDR3 DNA sequence: TGCGCCAGCAGCCCAGATAGACAGGGGATGGGACTACCTTTATTC. Amino acid sequence: CASSPDRQGMGLPLF. The whole variable domain, filled in from reference TRBV5-1 and TRBJ2-5, reads KAGVTQTPRYLIKTRGQQVTLSCSPISGHRSVSWYQQTPGQGLQFLFEYFSETQRNKGNFPGRFSGRQFSNSRSEMNVSTLELGDSALYLCASSPDRQGMGLPLFGPGTRLLVL.

The rearrangement uses TRBV5-1 and TRBJ2-7; TRBD1 agrees at 9 bases. J gave up 5 bases and V 0 bases, and 9 bases lay outside the gene matches. The CDR3 consists of 16 residues. Germline V lookup: CDR1 SGHRS, CDR2 YFSETQ. Here the CDR3 DNA reads TGCGCCAGCAGCTTGGCCTCTTCCGGACAGGGGCACGAGCAGTACTTC. Its translation: CASSLASSGQGHEQYF. The full variable domain, its missing parts supplied by reference TRBV5-1 and TRBJ2-7, is KAGVTQTPRYLIKTRGQQVTLSCSPISGHRSVSWYQQTPGQGLQFLFEYFSETQRNKGNFPGRFSGRQFSNSRSEMNVSTLELGDSALYLCASSLASSGQGHEQYFGPGTRLTVT.

In this sample, this clonotype turned up a few times. This chain uses TRBV18 with TRBJ2-3; perhaps D is TRBD1 or TRBD2 (6 bases each). The CDR3 is made up of 13 amino acids. The V and J ends lost 3 bases and 4 bases respectively, with 8 bases between them. Germline lookup yields CDR1 KGHSH and CDR2 LQKENI. CDR3 sequence reads: CASSPGGSDTQYF. CDR3 DNA sequence: TGTGCCAGCTCACCCGGGGGCTCAGATACGCAGTATTTT.

This clonotype appeared a single time. One junction end does not reproduce the germline sequence, and a read error may be involved. The CDR3 DNA follows: TGTGCCAGCAGCTGGGACAGGAGCCGGAACACTGAAGATTTCTTT. It codes for CASSWDRSRNTEDFF. This chain links TRBV7-9 with TRBJ1-1, with 8 bases that match TRBD1. The CDR3 is made up of 15 amino acids. Germline V lookup: CDR1 SEHNR, CDR2 FQNEAQ (reference sequence).

To note about this clonotype: A much more abundant neighbour one base away suggests this may be a read error. The J gene is TRBJ2-3, the V gene TRBV12-3 or TRBV12-4; 9 nucleotides match TRBD2. V was clipped by 7 bases and J by 1 base; unmatched bases: 3. This CDR3 contains 14 residues. The CDR3, as DNA: TGTGCCAGCAACCCTAGCGGGGGCACAGATACGCAGTATTTT. This encodes CASNPSGGTDTQYF.

The chain couples TRBV28 to TRBJ2-3; 10 bases are a match to TRBD1. Losses at the gene ends were 3 bases for V and 4 bases for J; bases not matched to a gene: 4. The CDR3 is 15 amino acids. CDR1 and CDR2 from the germline V gene are MDHEN and SYDVKM. The DNA of the CDR3 is TGTGCCAGCAGTTTCTTGGGACAGGGGTCAGATACGCAGTATTTT. Translated, it gives CASSFLGQGSDTQYF.

This chain uses TRBV6-4 with TRBJ2-7; possible D gene TRBD1, 5 bases. The V and J ends lost 2 bases and 0 bases respectively, with 11 bases between them. The CDR3 covers 15 residues. The germline gives CDR1 MRHNA, CDR2 SNTAGT. CDR3 loop: CASSDPTVSSYEQYV. Here the CDR3 DNA reads TGTGCCAGCAGTGACCCGACAGTGAGCTCCTACGAGCAGTACGTC.

This clonotype was observed a handful of times. The chain employs TRBV6-5 and TRBJ2-7, with 7 bases lining up with TRBD1. Germline trimming cut 4 bases from V and 5 bases from J; bases unmatched to any gene: 8. This CDR3 comprises 14 residues. Germline assignment: CDR1 MNHEY and CDR2 SVGAGI. CDR3 nucleotides: TGTGCCAGCAGTTTGTACAGGGGTTTCGACGAGCAGTACTTC. Amino acids: CASSLYRGFDEQYF.

The V call is TRBV2, the J call TRBJ2-1; 8 bases are shared with TRBD2. In germline, CDR1 is SNHLY, CDR2 FYNNEI. This CDR3 contains 15 residues. V lost 4 bases and J lost 8; bases outside the gene matches: 10. CDR3 DNA: TGTGCCAGCAGTGGCAACGGGGGGGTCGTCCATGAGCAGTTCTTC. Its protein is CASSGNGGVVHEQFF.

This clonotype has only a few counts. The genes are TRBV5-5 and TRBJ2-7, with 8 bases that match TRBD1. CDR3 length equals 17 residues. V lost 4 bases to trimming and J lost 2 bases; unmatched junction nucleotides: 14. Germline CDR1 reads SGHKS; CDR2 reads YYEKEE (reference sequence). The CDR3 loop reads CASSEGNRGISPYEQYV. The CDR3 DNA reads as TGTGCCAGCAGCGAGGGGAACAGGGGGATCTCCCCCTACGAGCAGTACGTC.

This clonotype has only a few counts. The chain recombines TRBV10-3 with TRBJ1-2; D possibly corresponds to TRBD1 (5 bases). The CDR3 totals 14 residues. V was trimmed by 7 bases and J by 0 bases, leaving 12 bases between them. Germline V gene lookup returns CDR1 ENHRY and CDR2 SYGVKD. The CDR3 loop reads CAITDSLTNYGYTF. Written as DNA, the CDR3 is TGTGCCATCACCGACAGCCTAACTAACTATGGCTACACCTTC.